This T cell receptor beta chain emerged from a study of T cells in Graves' hyperthyroidism and ophthalmopathy. Regions amplified from RNA transcripts were the TCR beta CDR3 regions. The TCR CDR3 was amplified in a first-round RT-PCR using the HTBI primer set. TCRdb re-called the multiplex PCR reads through MiXCR, storing one row per CDR3 protein. The sample records a few hundred thousand distinct CDR3 sequences, about 16% being singletons. Of note for this clonotype: Its antigen remains unknown.

This CDR3 is built from 15 residues. The ends were cut back, 0 bases at V and 0 bases at J, with 6 bases in the middle. CDR1 is SGHTA and CDR2 is FQGTGA in the germline V gene. Study observations and caveats: In validation, the model predicted ophthalmopathy. These predictions came a median approximately six months before onset.

This TCR was sampled from a man aged 40-49 years with Graves' hyperthyroidism. This chain connects TRBV7-3 to TRBJ2-1; D gene unclear. The material sequenced was blood. The DNA for the CDR3 is TGTGCCAGCAGCTTAACCCTGGGCTCCTACAATGAGCAGTTCTTC. It yields the protein CASSLTLGSYNEQFF. The full variable domain, its missing parts supplied by reference TRBV7-3 and TRBJ2-1, is GAGVSQTPSNKVTEKGKYVELRCDPISGHTALYWYRQSLGQGPEFLIYFQGTGAADDSGLPNDRFFAVRPEGSVSTLKIQRTERGDSAVYLCASSLTLGSYNEQFFGPGTRLTVL.